Listed below are T cell receptor beta chains from one sample, sequenced in a study of blood T cell repertoires in COVID-19. Data came from immunoSEQ multiplex PCR; TCRdb stores just in-frame clones and leaves some out. The repertoire holds some 200,000 clones, with 70% to 85% as singletons. Sequenced material: peripheral blood. The receptors derive from a human donor in a cohort sampled during active COVID-19. Both conserved end residues are part of each CDR3. Fields, in order: CDR3 length, J gene, V gene, CDR3 protein.

cdr3_length: 17
j_call: TRBJ2-1
v_call: TRBV7-8
cdr3_aa: CASSLGGLAGPYNEQFF

cdr3_length: 13
j_call: TRBJ2-7
v_call: TRBV2
cdr3_aa: CASSVEGAYEQYF

cdr3_length: 13
j_call: TRBJ2-7
v_call: TRBV7-9
cdr3_aa: CASRREPLSEQYF

cdr3_length: 16
j_call: TRBJ1-6
v_call: TRBV7-2
cdr3_aa: CASSLGQGTSNSPLHF

cdr3_length: 17
j_call: TRBJ2-1
v_call: TRBV7-2
cdr3_aa: CASSLVRTSGNSNEQFF

cdr3_length: 15
j_call: TRBJ2-1
v_call: TRBV4-1
cdr3_aa: CASSPTSVSYNEQFF

cdr3_length: 16
j_call: TRBJ2-3
v_call: TRBV2
cdr3_aa: CASPQVAGGPSDTQYF

cdr3_length: 13
j_call: TRBJ2-7
v_call: TRBV2
cdr3_aa: CASQGFESYEQYF

cdr3_length: 17
j_call: TRBJ2-1
v_call: TRBV20-1
cdr3_aa: CSASALGSGRSYNEQFF

cdr3_length: 14
j_call: TRBJ2-3
v_call: TRBV10-1
cdr3_aa: CASATSGRPDTQYF

cdr3_length: 13
j_call: TRBJ2-2
v_call: TRBV29-1
cdr3_aa: CSAGGHDTGELFF

cdr3_length: 15
j_call: TRBJ2-7
v_call: TRBV11-2
cdr3_aa: CASNRIGTGIGEQYF

cdr3_length: 14
j_call: TRBJ2-1
v_call: TRBV21-1
cdr3_aa: CASSKASGRAGKFF

cdr3_length: 14
j_call: TRBJ1-2
v_call: TRBV25-1
cdr3_aa: CAILLRDSDYGYTF

cdr3_length: 12
j_call: TRBJ2-7
v_call: TRBV29-1
cdr3_aa: CSARRDNYEQYF

cdr3_length: 15
j_call: TRBJ2-7
v_call: TRBV19
cdr3_aa: CAPTQGPKTRYEQYF

cdr3_length: 15
j_call: TRBJ2-2
v_call: TRBV7-9
cdr3_aa: CASSPQARTTGELFF

cdr3_length: 13
j_call: TRBJ2-1
v_call: TRBV19
cdr3_aa: CATGTSEGGEQFF

cdr3_length: 16
j_call: TRBJ2-7
v_call: TRBV19
cdr3_aa: CASSIGGGTVTYEQYF

cdr3_length: 13
j_call: TRBJ2-1
v_call: TRBV6-5
cdr3_aa: CATGQGAGNEQFF

cdr3_length: 12
j_call: TRBJ2-7
v_call: TRBV29-1
cdr3_aa: CSVRDTGYEQYF

cdr3_length: 13
j_call: TRBJ1-6
v_call: TRBV6-6
cdr3_aa: CASSYDSNSPLHF

cdr3_length: 13
j_call: TRBJ1-5
v_call: TRBV19
cdr3_aa: CASSYQGVQPQHF

cdr3_length: 18
j_call: TRBJ2-7
v_call: TRBV2
cdr3_aa: CASSERVGLAGVKGEQYF

cdr3_length: 18
j_call: TRBJ1-1
v_call: TRBV4-2
cdr3_aa: CASSSRFRQDAQNTEAFF

cdr3_length: 15
j_call: TRBJ2-1
v_call: TRBV28
cdr3_aa: CASSSLKGDYNEQFF

cdr3_length: 16
j_call: TRBJ2-2
v_call: TRBV7-2
cdr3_aa: CASSARQGIGTGELFF

cdr3_length: 17
j_call: TRBJ1-1
v_call: TRBV19
cdr3_aa: CASSTPAANGQGQGTFF

cdr3_length: 13
j_call: TRBJ2-3
v_call: TRBV7-2
cdr3_aa: CASSATATDTQYF

cdr3_length: 17
j_call: TRBJ2-2
v_call: TRBV5-4
cdr3_aa: CASRDSQRSRYTGELFF

cdr3_length: 16
j_call: TRBJ1-1
v_call: TRBV5-1
cdr3_aa: CASSLVTGHPNTEAFF

cdr3_length: 14
j_call: TRBJ1-1
v_call: TRBV25-1
cdr3_aa: CASRETGIITEAFF

cdr3_length: 16
j_call: TRBJ2-2
v_call: TRBV18
cdr3_aa: CASSLSTGSNTGELFF

cdr3_length: 10
j_call: TRBJ2-7
v_call: TRBV27
cdr3_aa: CASTSDEQYF

cdr3_length: 16
j_call: TRBJ2-2
v_call: TRBV7-9
cdr3_aa: CASSLATSGSTGELFF

cdr3_length: 15
j_call: TRBJ2-7
v_call: TRBV30
cdr3_aa: CASIAGLAGIYEQYF

cdr3_length: 12
j_call: TRBJ1-1
v_call: TRBV9
cdr3_aa: CASSVGDTEAFF

cdr3_length: 19
j_call: TRBJ2-1
v_call: TRBV28
cdr3_aa: CASSLSKIKVRDSKDEQFF

cdr3_length: 14
j_call: TRBJ2-5
v_call: TRBV5-1
cdr3_aa: CASSSLSRGETQYF

cdr3_length: 15
j_call: TRBJ1-2
v_call: TRBV3-1/TRBV3-2
cdr3_aa: CASSLYLDRGYGYTF

cdr3_length: 17
j_call: TRBJ2-2
v_call: TRBV28
cdr3_aa: CASSSGQGNLNTGELFF

cdr3_length: 17
j_call: TRBJ1-2
v_call: TRBV5-6
cdr3_aa: CASSLQGSPGFNYGYTF

cdr3_length: 12
j_call: TRBJ1-1
v_call: TRBV7-9
cdr3_aa: CASRRTGWEAFF

cdr3_length: 14
j_call: TRBJ1-2
v_call: TRBV28
cdr3_aa: CASSLSGIGYGYTF

cdr3_length: 16
j_call: TRBJ2-1
v_call: TRBV7-2
cdr3_aa: CASSRLGTSGSSEQFF

cdr3_length: 16
j_call: TRBJ2-2
v_call: TRBV19
cdr3_aa: CASSIGRSRDTGELFF

cdr3_length: 16
j_call: TRBJ2-4
v_call: TRBV7-2
cdr3_aa: CASSFRTGGLGNIQYF

cdr3_length: 14
j_call: TRBJ2-7
v_call: TRBV18
cdr3_aa: CASSPRDSPYEQYF

cdr3_length: 11
j_call: TRBJ2-7
v_call: TRBV2
cdr3_aa: CASSEFGEQYF

cdr3_length: 14
j_call: TRBJ2-1
v_call: TRBV4-1
cdr3_aa: CASSRAGVGDEQFF